These 26 T cell receptor beta chains were all obtained from the same sample, sequenced in a study of T cells in women clearing cervical HPV infection. Clones were sequenced by immunoSEQ multiplex PCR, and TCRdb holds only the in-frame ones, with some missing. The repertoire table contains around 28,000 clones. Sample: blood buffy coat. These receptor sequences come from a woman between 18 and 75 years old with a cervical HPV16 infection that either progressed to CIN3+ or cleared (not recorded which).

With regard to this clone: The read falls 3 residues short of the CDR3 end, and the missing part is taken from the germline J gene. This chain joins TRBV20-1 and TRBJ1-4; no clear D gene. The CDR3 is 11 residues long. The germline V and J ends were trimmed by 6 bases and 8 bases, with 10 bases remaining between them. Germline CDR1 reads DFQATT; CDR2 reads SNEGSKA (reference sequence). Partial CDR3 DNA: TGCAGTGCCCCCCGGCGGGAAAAA. This gives the protein CSAPRREK. The whole CDR3 sequence reads CSAPRREKLFF.

Concerning this clone: Read sequence stops 3 residues before the CDR3 end, and the germline J gene provides the missing end. The chain links TRBV20-1 to TRBJ1-6; 7 bases align to TRBD1. Looked up from germline, CDR1 is DFQATT and CDR2 is SNEGSKA (reference sequence). This CDR3 is built from 15 residues. With V trimmed by 5 bases and J by 2 bases, 6 bases remained unmatched. CDR3 sequence reads: CSAGRGRPYNSPLHF. The CDR3 DNA, read in part, is TGCAGTGCTGGAAGGGGGCGCCCCTATAATTCACCC.

Of note for this clone: At one end, the junction sequence differs from germline, possibly due to a read error. The read ends 3 residues shy of where the CDR3 ends; the end is completed using the germline J gene. The chain carries TRBV19 and TRBJ1-2, with D possibly matching TRBD1 (5 bases). The CDR3 has 16 amino acids. Germline CDR1 is LNHDA and CDR2 is SQIVND (reference sequence). CDR3 DNA, as far as it was read: TGTGCCAGTAGTTCGCGACTAGCGGGGGGGTCCTATGAC. Its protein is CASSSRLAGGSYD. The entire CDR3 reads CASSSRLAGGSYDYTF.

On this clone itself: The sequenced fragment ends 3 residues before the CDR3 boundary, so the rest is inferred from the germline J gene. The genes are TRBV18 and TRBJ1-3; D not certain. CDR1 and CDR2 (germline): KGHSH, LQKENI. Between the trimmed V and J ends, which lost 5 bases and 0 bases, there was a span of 17 bases. The CDR3 contains 17 residues. CDR3 bases read: TGTGCCAGCTCAGCATTCAGCGGCCAGAGCTCTGGAAACACC. Its translation is CASSAFSGQSSGNT. The whole CDR3 protein is CASSAFSGQSSGNTIYF.

Comments on this clone: The CDR3 end lies 3 residues beyond the end of the read and is filled in from the germline J gene. The chain employs TRBV10-2 and TRBJ2-7; 7 nucleotides line up with TRBD2. Germline CDR1 WSHSY, CDR2 SAAADI. This CDR3 region has 14 residues. V dropped 6 bases and J dropped 1; count of bases not matched to a gene: 6. CDR3 DNA (partial): TGCGCCAGCAGCCTAGCTAGCGGTTCCTACGAG. As protein: CASSLASGSYE. The whole CDR3 sequence is CASSLASGSYEQYF.

On this clone itself: Read data end 3 residues before the CDR3 end; the end is taken from the germline J gene. This sequence joins TRBV2 and TRBJ1-5, with D perhaps TRBD1 (6 bases). The CDR3 loop spans 16 amino acids. Germline CDR1 SNHLY, CDR2 FYNNEI. V gave up 4 bases and J gave up 0 bases, with 13 bases separating them. The DNA read from the CDR3 is TGTGCCAGCAGTGTAGGGGGGGTTTTTAGCAATCAGCCC. Amino acids: CASSVGGVFSNQP. The complete CDR3 protein is CASSVGGVFSNQPQHF.

A word on this clone: The read terminates 3 residues before the CDR3 end, so the remaining end is supplied by the germline J gene. The chain couples TRBV4-1 to TRBJ1-1; TRBD1 agrees at 7 bases. CDR1 is MGHRA and CDR2 is YSYEKL in the germline V gene. This CDR3 has 12 residues. The CDR3 region is CASSRTGDIAFF. The CDR3 bases that were read are TGCGCCAGCAGCCGAACAGGGGATATA.

Notes on this clone: The CDR3 extends 3 residues past the end of the read, so its final part is completed from the germline J gene. V usage is TRBV19 and J usage is TRBJ1-2, with D possibly matching TRBD1 (6 bases). In germline, CDR1 is LNHDA, CDR2 SQIVND (reference sequence). The CDR3 has 19 amino acids. Partial CDR3 DNA: TGTGCCAGTATAGGTTTGGTGCCTAGCGGGGGGGCCAAGGGAAACATC. Translation gives CASIGLVPSGGAKGNI. The CDR3, in full, reads CASIGLVPSGGAKGNIYTF.

As concerns this clone: Read data end 3 residues before the CDR3 end; the end is taken from the germline J gene. The chain combines TRBV5-1 with TRBJ2-5; D ambiguous. The V end was cut by 0 bases, the J end by 2 bases, with 5 bases between. Germline V gives CDR1 SGHRS, CDR2 YFSETQ. The CDR3 loop spans 13 amino acids. CDR3 DNA (partial): TGCGCCAGCAGCTTGGGCGGACAAGAGACC. It encodes CASSLGGQET. The complete CDR3 sequence is CASSLGGQETQYF.

Regarding this clone: From the germline J gene comes the end of the CDR3, since the read stops 3 residues before it. The chain is built from TRBV7-9 and TRBJ1-4, with D possibly being TRBD1 (5 bases). Germline values: CDR1 SEHNR, CDR2 FQNEAQ (reference sequence). There are 15 residues in the CDR3. CDR3 DNA, as far as it was read: TGTGCCAGCAGCTTCGTCGGTTCTGGGGCCAACGTA. This encodes CASSFVGSGANV. The whole CDR3 sequence is CASSFVGSGANVLFF.

Points on this clone: The CDR3 end lies 3 residues beyond the end of the read and is filled in from the germline J gene. V is TRBV5-1 and J is TRBJ2-7; 9 nucleotides line up with TRBD1. The CDR3 loop spans 17 amino acids. The junction had 15 bases not matched to a gene; V was cut back by 3 bases and J by 5 bases. Germline V gene data show CDR1 as SGHRS and CDR2 as YFSETQ. The DNA read from the CDR3 is TGCGCCAGCAGCTCCGAAGTTTCGGGACAGGGTTCCCACGAG. Translating it yields CASSSEVSGQGSHE. In full, the CDR3 reads CASSSEVSGQGSHEQYF.

To note about this clone: From the germline J gene comes the end of the CDR3, since the read stops 3 residues before it. The chain carries TRBV6-2 or TRBV6-3 and TRBJ2-5; 7 nucleotides line up with TRBD1. There are 14 residues in the CDR3. With V trimmed by 6 bases and J by 2 bases, 6 bases remained unmatched. Germline CDR1 is MNHEY and CDR2 is SVGEGT. The sequenced part of the CDR3 DNA is TGTGCCAGCAGAGCCCGGGACAGTCAAGAGACC. It is translated as CASRARDSQET. The whole CDR3 protein reads CASRARDSQETQYF.

Remarks on this clone: The CDR3 is cut off 3 residues early in the read; its end comes from the germline J gene. This chain links TRBV20-1 with TRBJ2-3; D is perhaps TRBD1 (6 bases). In germline, CDR1 is DFQATT, CDR2 SNEGSKA (reference sequence). This CDR3 spans 13 amino acids. Trimming cost V 6 bases and J 4 bases, with 14 bases left between them. The CDR3 spells CSATKEGADTQYF. The DNA read from the CDR3 is TGCAGTGCCACGAAAGAGGGGGCAGATACG.

A note on this clone: The read gets to within 3 residues of the CDR3 end, and the germline J gene fills in the rest. The chain recombines TRBV20-1 with TRBJ2-2, with TRBD2 identical over 8 bases. CDR3 length equals 16 residues. Germline values: CDR1 DFQATT, CDR2 SNEGSKA (reference sequence). With V trimmed by 1 base and J by 5 bases, 9 bases remained unmatched. The CDR3 DNA, read in part, is TGCAGTGCTAGAGTACGGGGGGGCCTGAGAACCGGGGAG. Encoded protein: CSARVRGGLRTGE. The entire CDR3 protein reads CSARVRGGLRTGELFF.

Details on this clone: The CDR3 goes on 3 residues after the read ends, and that part is filled in from the germline J gene. The chain joins TRBV6-1 to TRBJ2-3; 9 bases are shared with TRBD2. CDR3 length: 18 residues. Germline CDR1 reads MNHNS; CDR2 reads SASEGT. The sequenced CDR3 bases are TGTGCCAGCAGTGAAAGGGGGTCGCGGGGGGGTTTTCGAGAGACG. Amino acid sequence: CASSERGSRGGFRET. The whole CDR3 reads CASSERGSRGGFRETQYF.

Remarks on this clone: The CDR3 end falls 3 residues outside the read, so it is completed with the germline J gene. The chain links TRBV2 to TRBJ2-5; 12 bases match TRBD2. Germline loops: CDR1 SNHLY, CDR2 FYNNEI. This CDR3 has 17 residues. CDR3 bases read: TGTGCCAGCGGGCTAGCGGGGGGGCCCGGCAGTTTGGATACC. This sequence encodes CASGLAGGPGSLDT. The full CDR3 sequence reads CASGLAGGPGSLDTQYF. The full variable domain, rest sourced from reference TRBV2 and TRBJ2-5, is EPEVTQTPSHQVTQMGQEVILRCVPISNHLYFYWYRQILGQKVEFLVSFYNNEISEKSEIFDDQFSVERPDGSNFTLKIRSTKLEDSAMYFCASGLAGGPGSLDTQYFGPGTRLLVL.

CDR3 DNA (partial): TGTGCCAGCTCCCTGGGCCGGCCACAAGCAGGTGGC. Its protein product is CASSLGRPQAGG. The complete CDR3 reads CASSLGRPQAGGYTF. The chain couples TRBV2 to TRBJ1-2; no firm D call. The CDR3 extends 3 residues past the end of the read, so its final part is completed from the germline J gene. The V gene's germline CDR1 is SNHLY and CDR2 FYNNEI. The CDR3 is 15 residues long. Trimming cost V 8 bases and J 7 bases, with 23 bases left between them.

As regards this clone: The CDR3 extends 3 residues past the end of the read, so its final part is completed from the germline J gene. The chain uses TRBV19 and TRBJ1-2, with a possible D match to TRBD1 (5 bases). This CDR3 contains 15 residues. CDR1 and CDR2 from the germline V gene are LNHDA and SQIVND (reference sequence). CDR3 bases read: TGTGCCAGTAGTATAACAGGACTAGCCAAAAACATC. Translated: CASSITGLAKNI. The complete CDR3 reads CASSITGLAKNIYTF.

As regards this clone: The read falls 3 residues short of the CDR3 end, and the missing part is taken from the germline J gene. The chain employs TRBV20-1 and TRBJ2-7, with TRBD2 matching 7 bases. The CDR3 length is 14 residues. From germline, CDR1 is DFQATT and CDR2 SNEGSKA (reference sequence). Losses at the gene ends were 1 base for V and 2 bases for J; bases not matched to a gene: 5. CDR3 DNA (partial): TGCAGTGCTAGAGTTGGCCGGGGGGCCTACGAG. Encoded protein: CSARVGRGAYE. The CDR3 in full is CSARVGRGAYEQYF.

Remarks on this clone: The read ends 3 residues early relative to the CDR3; the germline J gene fills the gap. The V gene is TRBV7-6, the J gene TRBJ2-5; 7 nucleotides agree with TRBD1. V lost 2 bases, J lost 5 bases, and 11 bases stayed unmatched. The CDR3 runs 16 residues. Germline CDR1 reads SGHVS; CDR2 reads FNYEAQ. The CDR3 sequence: CASSLKADSRGETQYF. CDR3 DNA (partial): TGTGCCAGCAGCTTAAAAGCCGACTCCAGGGGGGAGACC. Full variable domain (missing parts from reference TRBV7-6 and TRBJ2-5): GAGVSQSPRYKVTKRGQDVALRCDPISGHVSLYWYRQALGQGPEFLTYFNYEAQQDKSGLPNDRFSAERPEGSISTLTIQRTEQRDSAMYRCASSLKADSRGETQYFGPGTRLLVL.

Details on this clone: Sequencing ends 3 residues short of the CDR3 end; the germline J gene provides the rest. The V and J genes are TRBV25-1 and TRBJ1-4; D gene ambiguous. The CDR3 is made up of 16 amino acids. Deletions cut 2 bases from V and 4 bases from J, with 14 bases between. CDR1 and CDR2 (germline): MGHDK, SYGVNS. The CDR3 is CASSENPDRDNEKLFF. Partial CDR3 DNA: TGTGCCAGCAGTGAAAACCCCGATAGAGATAATGAAAAA.

The CDR3: CASSEQSHYSGANVLFF. The DNA read from the CDR3 is TGTGCCAGCAGTGAACAGTCCCATTACTCTGGGGCCAACGTA. The chain recombines TRBV2 with TRBJ1-4; a weak D match, TRBD1 (5 bases). Coverage ceases 3 residues before the CDR3 finishes, and the germline J gene fills in the end. This CDR3 region has 17 residues. Germline V gene data show CDR1 as SNHLY and CDR2 as FYNNEI.

About this clone: Read coverage stops 3 residues before the CDR3 terminus; the germline J gene supplies the remainder. The V and J genes are TRBV20-1 and TRBJ1-6; 10 bases match TRBD1. There are 16 residues in the CDR3. Germline V lookup: CDR1 DFQATT, CDR2 SNEGSKA (reference sequence). Trimming took 3 bases from V and 1 from J; bases not matched to a gene: 3. Partial CDR3 DNA: TGCAGTGCTAGCGGGACAGGGGAGTCCTATAATTCACCC. Protein: CSASGTGESYNSP. The entire CDR3 protein reads CSASGTGESYNSPLHF.

Concerning this clone: Coverage ceases 3 residues before the CDR3 finishes, and the germline J gene fills in the end. The V call is TRBV19, the J call TRBJ2-3, with a weak D call TRBD1 (6 bases). The germline V gene encodes CDR1 LNHDA and CDR2 SQIVND (reference sequence). The CDR3 is 14 amino acids. The CDR3 reads CASSLRAGVQPQYF. CDR3 DNA, as far as it was read: TGTGCCAGTAGTCTAAGGGCAGGGGTTCAGCCG.

About this clone: Read coverage stops 3 residues before the CDR3 terminus; the germline J gene supplies the remainder. The J gene is TRBJ2-5, the V gene TRBV19; TRBD2 might be the D (6 bases). CDR1 and CDR2 from the germline V gene are LNHDA and SQIVND (reference sequence). The CDR3 runs to 15 residues. Trimming removed 1 base from V and 5 bases from J, with 14 bases in between. The CDR3 reads CASSIGGTLVETQYF. The sequenced part of the CDR3 DNA is TGTGCCAGTAGTATAGGGGGGACTCTGGTGGAGACC.

Remarks on this clone: The read ends 3 residues early relative to the CDR3; the germline J gene fills the gap. The V gene is TRBV5-1, the J gene TRBJ2-3, with 14 bases that match TRBD2. The trim removed 3 bases at V and 1 base at J, leaving 7 bases unmatched. This CDR3 is built from 18 residues. CDR1 and CDR2 (germline): SGHRS, YFSETQ. The CDR3 here is CASSSGLAGGTGTDTQYF. The sequenced part of the CDR3 DNA is TGCGCCAGCAGCTCCGGACTAGCGGGGGGCACGGGCACAGATACG.